This T cell receptor beta chain was captured in a study of Ad26.COV2.S vaccination and SARS-CoV-2 variants. Broader study findings: Marked by substantial breadth, spike-specific CD8+ and CD4+ T cell responses were reportedly seen after vaccination.

The CDR3 contains 15 residues. Worth noting for this clone: Antigen: not known.

Using immunoSEQ multiplex PCR, the repertoire was profiled, and TCRdb retains in-frame clones only, with some absent. The sample yields fewer than 500,000 clones, about 93% seen once. As to treatment: around 19 received Ad26.COV2.S at low or high dose, single or two shots; 5 received placebo; per-sample allocation not given. All samples were drawn on day 63, counting from the first vaccine or placebo injection. A Boston adult aged 18-55 years was the donor. The source material was peripheral blood, sampled in a trial of Ad26.COV2.S vaccine versus placebo. This chain joins TRBV21-1 and TRBJ1-6; the table names TRBD1, a call not compared with the DNA. TRBV21-1 is a known pseudogene. The origin of this receptor is a person aged 18-65 years who received the Ad26.COV2.S COVID-19 vaccine or a placebo. The CDR3: CASSKGTVYNSPLHF. CDR3 in DNA: TGTGCCAGCAGCAAAGGGACAGTTTATAATTCACCCCTCCACTTT.